This T cell receptor (beta chain) was captured by sequencing in a study of blood T cell repertoires in COVID-19. Study overall: Researchers got acute and convalescent COVID-19 samples from the United States, Italy and Spain. T cells, B-cell-depleted T cells, or PBMCs provided the cDNA or gDNA that served as material.

Germline loops: CDR1 SGHKS, CDR2 YYEKEE (reference sequence). The V end lost 4 bases, the J end lost 7 bases, and 20 bases lay between the germline ends. The CDR3 has 16 amino acids. Here immunoSEQ multiplex PCR was the method, and the copy in TCRdb shows in-frame clones only, minus some. The profile shows about 230,000 clones, approximately 80% of them singletons. The gene calls are TRBV5-5 and TRBJ1-4, with D tentatively TRBD1 (5 bases). The receptor's source is a man in his forties with acute or convalescent COVID-19. Sequenced: peripheral blood. The CDR3: CASSRMVSAGGEKLFF. The DNA for the CDR3 is TGTGCCAGCAGCCGTATGGTGTCGGCGGGGGGTGAAAAACTGTTTTTT.